The clone carrying this T cell receptor beta chain was picked up a small number of times. The data were obtained in a study of blood T cell repertoires in COVID-19. Study-wide background: Samples representing acute and convalescent COVID-19 were sourced from the United States, Italy and Spain. Sources were T cells, B-cell-depleted T cells, or PBMCs; the material itself was cDNA or gDNA.

In germline, CDR1 is SGHRS, CDR2 YFSETQ. This CDR3 is built from 16 residues. V lost 3 bases, J lost 4 bases, and 4 bases stayed unmatched. Original methodology: Nucleated cell counts were estimated from reference gene primer amplification. The data were produced by immunoSEQ multiplex PCR, yet TCRdb's version contains in-frame clones alone and is incomplete. That table furnishes V, J and clone size, whereas the DNA furnished D and trimming. This sample has roughly 210,000 clones; roughly 90% occur once, and the top ten carry over 1.5%. The chain couples TRBV5-1 to TRBJ2-1, with 13 bases lining up with TRBD2. The specimen was peripheral blood. The receptor was isolated from a man between 70 and 80 years old with acute or convalescent COVID-19. CDR3 sequence reads: CASSSGTSGMYNEQFF. For the CDR3, the DNA is TGCGCCAGCAGCTCTGGGACTAGCGGGATGTACAATGAGCAGTTCTTC.